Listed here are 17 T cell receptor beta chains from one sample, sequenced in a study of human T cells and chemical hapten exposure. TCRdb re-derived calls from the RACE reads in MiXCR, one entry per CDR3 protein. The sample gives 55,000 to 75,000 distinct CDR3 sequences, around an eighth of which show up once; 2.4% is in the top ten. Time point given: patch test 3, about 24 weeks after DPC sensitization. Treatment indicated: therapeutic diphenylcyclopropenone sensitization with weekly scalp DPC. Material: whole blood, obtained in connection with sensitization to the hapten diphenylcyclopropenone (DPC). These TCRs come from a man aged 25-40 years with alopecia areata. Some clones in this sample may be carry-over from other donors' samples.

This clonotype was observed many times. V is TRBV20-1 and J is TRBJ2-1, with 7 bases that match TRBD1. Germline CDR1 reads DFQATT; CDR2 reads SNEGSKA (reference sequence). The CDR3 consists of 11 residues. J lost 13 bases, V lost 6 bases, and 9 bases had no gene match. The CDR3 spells CSAKERQGQFF. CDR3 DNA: TGCAGTGCAAAGGAAAGACAGGGCCAGTTCTTC.

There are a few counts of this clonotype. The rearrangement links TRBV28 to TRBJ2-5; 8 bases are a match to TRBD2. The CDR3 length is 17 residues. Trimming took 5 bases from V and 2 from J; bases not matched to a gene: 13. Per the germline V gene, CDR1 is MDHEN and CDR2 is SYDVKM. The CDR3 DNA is TGTGCCAGCAGTCTCCCTCTTGGGTTAGCGGGGCAAGAGACCCAGTACTTC. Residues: CASSLPLGLAGQETQYF. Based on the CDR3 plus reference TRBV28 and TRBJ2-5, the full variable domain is DVKVTQSSRYLVKRTGEKVFLECVQDMDHENMFWYRQDPGLGLRLIYFSYDVKMKEKGDIPEGYSVSREKKERFSLILESASTNQTSMYLCASSLPLGLAGQETQYFGPGTRLLVL.

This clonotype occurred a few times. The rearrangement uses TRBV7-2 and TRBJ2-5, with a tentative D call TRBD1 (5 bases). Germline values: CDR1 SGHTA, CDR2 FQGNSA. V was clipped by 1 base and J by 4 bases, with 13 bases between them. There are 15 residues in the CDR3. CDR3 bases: TGTGCCAGCAGCTTAGTGGCAGGGTCAGGAGAGACCCAGTACTTC. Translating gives CASSLVAGSGETQYF.

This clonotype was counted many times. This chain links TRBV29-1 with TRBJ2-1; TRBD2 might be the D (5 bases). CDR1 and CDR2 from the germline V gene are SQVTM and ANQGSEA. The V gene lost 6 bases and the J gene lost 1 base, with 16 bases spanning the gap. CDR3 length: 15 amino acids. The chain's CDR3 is CSVGVLSSSYNEQFF. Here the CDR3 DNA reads TGCAGCGTGGGAGTGCTTAGCTCGTCCTACAATGAGCAGTTCTTC.

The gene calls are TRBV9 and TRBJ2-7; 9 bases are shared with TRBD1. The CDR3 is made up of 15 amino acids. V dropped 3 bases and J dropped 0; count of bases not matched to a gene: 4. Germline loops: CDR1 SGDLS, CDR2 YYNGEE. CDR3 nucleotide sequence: TGTGCCAGCAGCGCGCGGGACAGGGACTCCTACGAGCAGTACTTC. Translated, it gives CASSARDRDSYEQYF.

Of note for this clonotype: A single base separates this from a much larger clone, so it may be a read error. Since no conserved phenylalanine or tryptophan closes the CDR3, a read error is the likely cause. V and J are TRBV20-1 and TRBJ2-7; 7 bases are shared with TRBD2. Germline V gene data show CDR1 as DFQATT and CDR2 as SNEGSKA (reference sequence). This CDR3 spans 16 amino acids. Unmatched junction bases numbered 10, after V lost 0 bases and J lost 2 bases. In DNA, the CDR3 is TGCAGTGCTAGAGATCTAGCGGTGCTTTTTACCTACGAGCAGTACTTA. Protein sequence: CSARDLAVLFTYEQYL.

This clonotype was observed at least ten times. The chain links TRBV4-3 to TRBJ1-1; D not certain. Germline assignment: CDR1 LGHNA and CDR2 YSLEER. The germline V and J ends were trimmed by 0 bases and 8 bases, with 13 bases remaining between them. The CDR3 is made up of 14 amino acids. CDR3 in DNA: TGCGCCAGCAGCCAAGATCGGGGTGTGAAGGAAGCTTTCTTT. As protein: CASSQDRGVKEAFF.

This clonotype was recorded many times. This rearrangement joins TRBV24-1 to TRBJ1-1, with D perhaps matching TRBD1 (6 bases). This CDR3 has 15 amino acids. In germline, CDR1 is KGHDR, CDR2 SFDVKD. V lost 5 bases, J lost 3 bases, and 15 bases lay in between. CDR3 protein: CATSAPGGPDTEAFF. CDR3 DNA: TGTGCCACCAGTGCCCCCGGGGGGCCGGACACTGAAGCTTTCTTT.

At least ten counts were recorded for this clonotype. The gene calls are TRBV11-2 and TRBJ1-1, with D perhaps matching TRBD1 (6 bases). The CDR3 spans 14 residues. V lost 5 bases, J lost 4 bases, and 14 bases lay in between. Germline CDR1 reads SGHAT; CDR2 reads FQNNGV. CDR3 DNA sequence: TGTGCCAGCAGCATCGAATTCAGGGGCACTGAAGCTTTCTTT. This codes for CASSIEFRGTEAFF.

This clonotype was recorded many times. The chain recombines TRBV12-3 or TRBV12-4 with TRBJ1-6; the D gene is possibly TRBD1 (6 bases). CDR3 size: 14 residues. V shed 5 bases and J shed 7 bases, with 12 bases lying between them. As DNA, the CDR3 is TGTGCCAGCAGTACCACAGGGCCCAATTCACCCCTCCACTTT. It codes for CASSTTGPNSPLHF.

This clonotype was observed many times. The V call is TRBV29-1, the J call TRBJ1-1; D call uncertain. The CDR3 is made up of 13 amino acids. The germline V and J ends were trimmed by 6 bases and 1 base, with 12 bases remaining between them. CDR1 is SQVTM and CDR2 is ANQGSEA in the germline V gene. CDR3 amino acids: CSVTQRANTEAFF. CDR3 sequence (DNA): TGCAGCGTGACCCAACGGGCGAACACTGAAGCTTTCTTT.

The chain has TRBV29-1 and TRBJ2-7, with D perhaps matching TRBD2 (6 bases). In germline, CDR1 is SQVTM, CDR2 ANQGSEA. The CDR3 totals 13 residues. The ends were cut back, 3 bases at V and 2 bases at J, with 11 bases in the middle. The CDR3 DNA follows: TGCAGCGTTGATCCCGGGGGAACCTACGAGCAGTACTTC. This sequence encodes CSVDPGGTYEQYF.

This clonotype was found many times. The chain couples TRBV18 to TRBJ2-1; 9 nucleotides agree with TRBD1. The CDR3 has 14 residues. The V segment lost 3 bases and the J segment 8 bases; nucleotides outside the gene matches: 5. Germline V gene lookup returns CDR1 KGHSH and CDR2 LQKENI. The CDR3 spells CASSPTGGTHEQFF. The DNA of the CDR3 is TGTGCCAGCTCACCGACAGGGGGAACTCATGAGCAGTTCTTC.

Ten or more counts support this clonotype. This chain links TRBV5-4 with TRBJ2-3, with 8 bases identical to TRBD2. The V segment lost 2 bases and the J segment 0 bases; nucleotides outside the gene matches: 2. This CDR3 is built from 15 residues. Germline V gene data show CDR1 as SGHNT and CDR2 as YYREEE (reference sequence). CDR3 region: CASSFRGGSTDTQYF. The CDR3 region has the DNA TGTGCCAGCAGCTTTCGGGGGGGAAGCACAGATACGCAGTATTTT.

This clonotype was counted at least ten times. CDR3 loop: CASSQISGAEYTYEQYF. CDR3 bases: TGTGCCAGCAGTCAAATCTCCGGGGCAGAGTACACCTACGAGCAGTACTTC. V and J are TRBV28 and TRBJ2-7; TRBD1 or TRBD2 may be the D gene (5 bases each). Trimming took off 5 bases at V and 2 bases at J, with 22 bases between the two ends. CDR1 is MDHEN and CDR2 is SYDVKM in the germline V gene. The CDR3 contains 17 residues.

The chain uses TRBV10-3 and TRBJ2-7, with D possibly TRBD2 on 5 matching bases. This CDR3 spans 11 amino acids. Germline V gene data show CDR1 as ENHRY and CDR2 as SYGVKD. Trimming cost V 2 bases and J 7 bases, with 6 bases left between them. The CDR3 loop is CAISERREQYF. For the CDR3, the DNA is TGTGCCATCAGTGAGAGGAGGGAGCAGTACTTC.

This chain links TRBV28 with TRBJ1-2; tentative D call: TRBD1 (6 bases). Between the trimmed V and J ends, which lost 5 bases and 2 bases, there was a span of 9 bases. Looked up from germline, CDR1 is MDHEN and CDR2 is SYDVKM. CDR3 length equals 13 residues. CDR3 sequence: CASSTDRNYGYTF. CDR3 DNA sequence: TGTGCCAGCAGTACCGACAGGAACTATGGCTACACCTTC.